The clone carrying this T cell receptor beta chain was seen many times. Its antigen is still unknown. TCRdb recomputed calls from the 5' RACE reads with MiXCR, one row per CDR3 protein. The sample contains under 60,000 distinct CDR3 sequences, approximately 9% of which appear only once. This record comes from a study of T-cell memory formation after mild COVID-19. General study results and limits: There was no confirmation that second-wave clones peaking on day 37 were SARS-CoV-2 specific. CD8+ contracting clones occupied EMRA, while CD4+ ones occupied mainly CM and EM. Cross-reactive memory apparently joined, as some responding clones appeared in pre-infection memory.

The ends lost 0 bases at V and 4 bases at J; junction bases unmatched: 4. The CDR3 loop spans 17 amino acids. Per germline, CDR1 LGHNA and CDR2 YNFKEQ. Sample: PBMCs or a T cell subset sorted from them (not recorded which). The chain carries TRBV4-2 and TRBJ2-2; 11 nucleotides line up with TRBD2. This receptor was taken from an adult woman who had mild COVID-19 (a few samples of this study predate the infection). Cell type and time point are not known. The CDR3 DNA sequence: TGTGCCAGCAGCCAAGAACTAGCGGGAGAACTCACCGGGGAGCTGTTTTTT. It codes for CASSQELAGELTGELFF.